The 12 T cell receptor beta chains below were found in one sample sequenced in a study of T cell responses to AZD1222 COVID-19 vaccine (dated by TCRdb to about 2021). Libraries came from the immunoSEQ multiplex PCR assay. This is the immuneACCESS table as TCRdb keeps it, with only in-frame sequences that have V and J called. A part of the clones is gone; compared with another copy, unresolved V genes explain less than half, and the rest is unexplained. The sample table records about 140,000 clones; over 85% of these occur just once. The ten most abundant clones make up approximately 1.7% of the sample. The sample's time point label is to be understood as: baseline before first vaccination. The sample in question was peripheral blood, obtained on day 0 of AZD1222 vaccination. These receptors all come from an adult in good health.

This chain uses TRBV5-1 with TRBJ2-5; no firm D call. Germline lookup yields CDR1 SGHRS and CDR2 YFSETQ. The CDR3 covers 14 residues. V was pared by 0 bases and J by 3 bases, with 9 bases between. In DNA, the CDR3 is TGCGCCAGCAGCTTGGATGGAGCAGAAGAGACCCAGTACTTC. This codes for CASSLDGAEETQYF.

This clone was seen many times. This chain uses TRBV9 with TRBJ1-2; 12 bases are shared with TRBD1. This CDR3 has 15 residues. Germline CDR1 is SGDLS and CDR2 is YYNGEE. Losses at the gene ends were 3 bases for V and 5 bases for J; bases not matched to a gene: 5. Written as DNA, the CDR3 is TGTGCCAGCAGCGCCGGGACAGGGGGCGCTTATGGCTACACCTTC. Translation: CASSAGTGGAYGYTF.

This sequence joins TRBV4-1 and TRBJ1-2; 9 bases agree with TRBD1. Germline loops: CDR1 MGHRA, CDR2 YSYEKL. With V trimmed by 1 base and J by 4 bases, 13 bases remained unmatched. CDR3 size: 18 residues. The CDR3 region has the DNA TGCGCCAGCAGCCAAGCTTTATCACTGGACAGGGGTGGCTATGGCTACACCTTC. Its translation: CASSQALSLDRGGYGYTF.

This rearrangement joins TRBV2 to TRBJ2-7; possibly TRBD1 for D (6 bases). CDR1 is SNHLY and CDR2 is FYNNEI in the germline V gene. The length of the CDR3 is 14 residues. V gave up 6 bases and J gave up 3 bases, with 15 bases separating them. CDR3 sequence reads: CASSAMDSYYEQYF. As DNA, the CDR3 is TGTGCCAGCAGCGCGATGGACAGCTACTACGAGCAGTACTTC. The whole variable domain, remainder taken from reference TRBV2 and TRBJ2-7, is EPEVTQTPSHQVTQMGQEVILRCVPISNHLYFYWYRQILGQKVEFLVSFYNNEISEKSEIFDDQFSVERPDGSNFTLKIRSTKLEDSAMYFCASSAMDSYYEQYFGPGTRLTVT.

The rearrangement links TRBV11-2 to TRBJ2-5; 8 positions agree with TRBD2. CDR3 length equals 16 residues. J lost 4 bases, V lost 5 bases, and 12 bases had no gene match. CDR1 is SGHAT and CDR2 is FQNNGV in the germline V gene. Here the CDR3 reads CASSPSGSWGGETQYF. In DNA form, the CDR3 reads TGTGCCAGCAGCCCCAGCGGGAGTTGGGGTGGAGAGACCCAGTACTTC.

The DNA for the CDR3 is TGTGCCATCAGACGCCGGGAACAGGGGAACACTGAAGCTTTCTTT. It specifies CAIRRREQGNTEAFF. The chain links TRBV10-3 to TRBJ1-1; a possible D gene is TRBD1 (6 bases). The ends were cut back, 6 bases at V and 1 base at J, with 15 bases in the middle. CDR3 size: 15 residues. Germline V gives CDR1 ENHRY, CDR2 SYGVKD.

CDR3 nucleotide sequence: TGCGCCAGCAGCCAACGGGCCGCCTGGCCCTTGAACACTGAAGCTTTCTTT. This gives the protein CASSQRAAWPLNTEAFF. This sequence joins TRBV5-1 and TRBJ1-1; no clear D gene. The CDR3 runs to 17 residues. Germline V gene sequence: CDR1 SGHRS, CDR2 YFSETQ. Trimming took 4 bases from V and 0 from J, leaving 19 bases between them.

V is TRBV7-9 and J is TRBJ1-1; D unresolved. Looked up from germline, CDR1 is SEHNR and CDR2 is FQNEAQ (reference sequence). V was trimmed by 5 bases and J by 2 bases, leaving 12 bases between them. This CDR3 is 14 amino acids long. Here the CDR3 reads CASSMEGLNTEAFF. The CDR3 bases are TGTGCCAGCAGCATGGAGGGTCTAAACACTGAAGCTTTCTTT. Full variable domain (rest looked up from reference TRBV7-9 and TRBJ1-1): DTGVSQNPRHKITKRGQNVTFRCDPISEHNRLYWYRQTLGQGPEFLTYFQNEAQLEKSRLLSDRFSAERPKGSFSTLEIQRTEQGDSAMYLCASSMEGLNTEAFFGQGTRLTVV.

The chain employs TRBV30 and TRBJ2-7; possibly TRBD1 for D (7 bases). Germline assignment: CDR1 GTSNPN and CDR2 SVGIG (reference sequence). The V and J ends lost 1 base and 1 base respectively, with 11 bases between them. This CDR3 is 14 amino acids long. DNA for the CDR3: TGTGCCTGGAGTGACAGGGGACTTTCCTACGAGCAGTACTTC. As protein: CAWSDRGLSYEQYF.

V gene TRBV28 combines with J gene TRBJ1-3; possible D gene TRBD1, 6 bases. Between the trimmed V and J ends, which lost 4 bases and 0 bases, there was a span of 13 bases. The CDR3 contains 16 residues. Per germline, CDR1 MDHEN and CDR2 SYDVKM. CDR3: CASSSPTGLSGNTIYF. Written as DNA, the CDR3 is TGTGCCAGCAGTTCCCCGACAGGTCTCTCTGGAAACACCATATATTTT.

This sequence joins TRBV6-5 and TRBJ1-5; no clear D. Trimming took off 10 bases at V and 2 bases at J, with 6 bases between the two ends. This CDR3 region has 11 residues. Germline lookup yields CDR1 MNHEY and CDR2 SVGAGI. The CDR3 loop is CATRGNQPQHF. The CDR3 bases are TGTGCCACGAGAGGCAATCAGCCCCAGCATTTT.

The chain couples TRBV7-3 to TRBJ2-7; tentative D call: TRBD2 (6 bases). V was shortened by 5 bases and J by 5 bases, with 13 bases between the two germline ends. Germline lookup yields CDR1 SGHTA and CDR2 FQGTGA. The CDR3 runs 13 residues. CDR3 nucleotide sequence: TGTGCCAGCAGCATGACTAGGGACCACGAGCAGTACTTC. Translating gives CASSMTRDHEQYF.